The 5 T cell receptor beta chains below come from one sample, sequenced in a study of regulatory T cells in long-lasting Graves disease. Specified time point: persistent/refractory GD, antithyroid drugs over 5 years with positive TRAb. Preparation of the TCR library used RNA extracted from PBMCs. Arm-PCR with iRepertoire HTBI primers amplified the CDR3 regions for these TCR beta libraries. TCRdb re-analysed the multiplex PCR reads in MiXCR, keeping a single row per CDR3 protein. The table lists hundreds of thousands of distinct CDR3 sequences, around 21% of them singletons. The specimen comprised peripheral blood mononuclear cells (PBMCs), sampled when the disease was refractory, from a patient treated with antithyroid drugs. The receptors originated from a female donor with Graves disease.

This clonotype has ten or more counts. V gene TRBV28 combines with J gene TRBJ1-2; D is uncertain. The CDR3 is 12 residues long. V lost 3 bases, J lost 1 base, and 3 bases lay in between. From germline, CDR1 is MDHEN and CDR2 SYDVKM. CDR3 sequence reads: CASSFGNYGYTF. DNA of the CDR3: TGTGCCAGCAGTTTTGGTAACTATGGCTACACCTTC.

This clonotype appeared many times. This sequence joins TRBV18 and TRBJ1-1, with unresolved D. The V and J ends lost 3 bases and 3 bases respectively, with 8 bases between them. This CDR3 is 13 amino acids long. Germline values: CDR1 KGHSH, CDR2 LQKENI. The DNA for the CDR3 is TGTGCCAGCTCACCGAAGGGTGACACTGAAGCTTTCTTT. Encoded protein: CASSPKGDTEAFF.

In this sample, this clonotype turned up many times. The chain combines TRBV6-1 with TRBJ1-5, with D possibly TRBD1 on 5 matching bases. Deletions cut 10 bases from V and 5 bases from J, with 18 bases between. The CDR3 runs to 14 residues. Germline CDR1 is MNHNS and CDR2 is SASEGT. The CDR3 is CAISNGVGDQPQHF. The CDR3 nucleotides read TGTGCCATCTCTAACGGGGTGGGGGATCAGCCCCAGCATTTT.

This clonotype was picked up a small number of times. V is TRBV4-3 and J is TRBJ1-1; D call uncertain. The V gene lost 4 bases and the J gene lost 1 base, with 10 bases spanning the gap. Per the germline V gene, CDR1 is LGHNA and CDR2 is YSLEER. The CDR3 spans 14 residues. CDR3 loop: CASSPAPSNTEAFF. The DNA of the CDR3 is TGCGCCAGCAGCCCCGCCCCTTCGAACACTGAAGCTTTCTTT.

The rearrangement links TRBV25-1 to TRBJ2-3, with 12 bases matching TRBD2. This CDR3 has 18 amino acids. Unmatched junction bases numbered 8, after V lost 3 bases and J lost 1 base. Per the germline V gene, CDR1 is MGHDK and CDR2 is SYGVNS. In DNA form, the CDR3 reads TGTGCCAGCAGTGACCCTAGCGGGAGGGCCGTGGGCACAGATACGCAGTATTTT. This gives the protein CASSDPSGRAVGTDTQYF. Complete variable domain (other parts from reference TRBV25-1 and TRBJ2-3): EADIYQTPRYLVIGTGKKITLECSQTMGHDKMYWYQQDPGMELHLIHYSYGVNSTEKGDLSSESTVSRIRTEHFPLTLESARPSHTSQYLCASSDPSGRAVGTDTQYFGPGTRLTVL.